The 25 T cell receptor beta chains given below trace back to one sample, sequenced in a study of response to subunit inactivated influenza vaccine. TCRdb reprocessed the RT-PCR reads via MiXCR and lists one record per CDR3 protein. Of around 480,000 distinct CDR3 sequences detected, 16% appear once; the ten largest clones hold around 3%. Sequencing was performed on CD4+ T cells sorted from PBMCs, taken less than 30 months after vaccination. These TCRs come from a man in his fifties or sixties who received an inactivated influenza vaccine.

Of note for this clonotype: A read error may be the cause here, since a much bigger clone is one base away. The V gene is TRBV20-1, the J gene TRBJ2-7, with D uncertain. The CDR3 contains 12 residues. CDR1 is DFQATT, CDR2 SNEGSKA, per germline (reference sequence). Trimming removed 3 bases at V and 2 bases at J, with 8 bases between. In nucleotides, the CDR3 is TGCAGTGCTAGTAGGCAGACCTACGAGCAGTACTTC. Amino acid sequence: CSASRQTYEQYF.

This clonotype was detected only a few times. The chain has TRBV7-8 and TRBJ2-5; TRBD1 or TRBD2 may be the D gene (5 bases each). The CDR3 has 17 amino acids. In germline, CDR1 is SGHVS, CDR2 FQNEAQ. V was clipped by 3 bases and J by 2 bases, with 19 bases between them. The CDR3 protein is CASSLGDVQYLQETQYF. The CDR3 DNA reads TGTGCCAGCAGCTTGGGGGACGTACAATATTTACAAGAGACCCAGTACTTC.

The chain combines TRBV2 with TRBJ1-5; TRBD1 might be the D (6 bases). The germline V and J ends were trimmed by 6 bases and 3 bases, with 12 bases remaining between them. Germline values: CDR1 SNHLY, CDR2 FYNNEI. The CDR3 extends over 14 amino acids. Here the CDR3 DNA reads TGTGCCAGCAGGCAAACAGGGTACAATCAGCCCCAGCATTTT. Encoded protein: CASRQTGYNQPQHF.

The chain couples TRBV18 to TRBJ2-1, with 11 bases fitting TRBD2. Trimming at V came to 3 bases and at J to 4 bases, leaving 11 bases not matched to a gene. The CDR3 is 18 residues long. Germline V gene lookup returns CDR1 KGHSH and CDR2 LQKENI. The CDR3 sequence: CASSPPLLLAGGYNEQFF. CDR3 DNA: TGTGCCAGCTCACCGCCTTTACTTCTAGCGGGAGGTTACAATGAGCAGTTCTTC.

This clonotype was recorded at least ten times. This sequence joins TRBV10-3 and TRBJ2-7, with TRBD2 identical over 16 bases. The CDR3 loop spans 16 amino acids. The J segment lost 3 bases and the V segment lost 4 bases, leaving 3 bases of the junction unmatched. The germline V gene has CDR1 ENHRY and CDR2 SYGVKD. Here the CDR3 reads CAISAGLAGGYYEQYF. The DNA of the CDR3 is TGTGCCATCAGTGCGGGACTAGCGGGAGGGTACTACGAGCAGTACTTC.

The chain has TRBV6-4 and TRBJ2-5; D gene uncertain. The CDR3 sequence is 14 residues long. Germline V CDR1 and CDR2: MRHNA, SNTAGT. V was shortened by 6 bases and J by 7 bases, with 18 bases between the two germline ends. In nucleotides, the CDR3 is TGTGCCAGCAGCCAAGACCAGACCGTGGGGACCCAGTACTTC. The encoded protein is CASSQDQTVGTQYF.

As concerns this clonotype: One junction end does not reproduce the germline sequence, and a read error may be involved. The gene calls are TRBV11-2 and TRBJ2-3; D not resolved. The CDR3 totals 12 residues. Germline V CDR1 and CDR2: SGHAT, FQNNGV. The CDR3 region has the DNA TGTGCCGGCAGCTTGCTCACAGATACGCAGTATTTT. This sequence encodes CAGSLLTDTQYF.

The J gene is TRBJ2-7, the V gene TRBV6-5; unclear D gene. The germline V gene has CDR1 MNHEY and CDR2 SVGAGI. V was trimmed by 2 bases and J by 3 bases, leaving 5 bases between them. The CDR3 loop spans 12 amino acids. The CDR3 here is CASSYGRYEQYF. For the CDR3, the DNA is TGTGCCAGCAGTTACGGCCGCTACGAGCAGTACTTC.

This sequence joins TRBV7-9 and TRBJ2-3; D could derive from TRBD1 or TRBD2 (5 bases each). The CDR3 totals 15 residues. Germline assignment: CDR1 SEHNR and CDR2 FQNEAQ (reference sequence). The ends were cut back, 1 base at V and 4 bases at J, with 12 bases in the middle. CDR3 sequence reads: CASSLGGNRADTQYF. CDR3 in DNA: TGTGCCAGCAGCTTAGGGGGGAATCGGGCAGATACGCAGTATTTT.

This clonotype was found a few times. This chain connects TRBV21-1 to TRBJ2-1. TRBV21-1 is flagged as a pseudogene. This CDR3 region has 13 residues. The chain's CDR3 is CASSKSGENEQFF. For the CDR3, the DNA is TGTGCCAGCAGCAAATCTGGGGAAAATGAGCAGTTCTTC.

The chain combines TRBV14 with TRBJ1-3; D is undetermined. V was pared by 1 base and J by 7 bases, with 2 bases between. The germline V gene encodes CDR1 SGHDN and CDR2 FVKESK. The CDR3 spans 11 residues. CDR3 in amino acids: CASSQVNTIYF. The CDR3 region has the DNA TGTGCCAGCAGCCAAGTTAACACCATATATTTT.

The chain recombines TRBV20-1 with TRBJ1-5; D is possibly TRBD1 (6 bases). From germline, CDR1 is DFQATT and CDR2 SNEGSKA (reference sequence). The CDR3 spans 15 residues. The V and J ends lost 6 bases and 0 bases respectively, with 15 bases between them. CDR3 loop: CSAFGRGASNQPQHF. The CDR3 nucleotides read TGCAGTGCCTTCGGGCGGGGGGCTAGCAATCAGCCCCAGCATTTT.

The table lists this clonotype with many counts. The chain links TRBV7-2 to TRBJ2-3, with a weak D call TRBD1 (6 bases). CDR3 length: 13 amino acids. Germline lookup yields CDR1 SGHTA and CDR2 FQGNSA. Trimming shortened V by 4 bases and J by 6 bases, and 11 bases separated the two germline ends. The CDR3 here is CASSSSQGDTQYF. CDR3 DNA: TGTGCCAGCAGCTCTTCGCAGGGGGATACGCAGTATTTT.

This clonotype was found a few times. The chain links TRBV18 to TRBJ2-7; no reliable D call. This CDR3 spans 12 amino acids. V gave up 5 bases and J gave up 6 bases, with 11 bases separating them. Germline values: CDR1 KGHSH, CDR2 LQKENI. CDR3 nucleotide sequence: TGTGCCAGCTCATCTGAGAGGCTCGAGCAGTACTTC. Its protein product is CASSSERLEQYF.

This clonotype was observed a handful of times. V usage is TRBV10-3 and J usage is TRBJ2-2; the D gene is possibly TRBD2 (6 bases). From germline, CDR1 is ENHRY and CDR2 SYGVKD. Deletions cut 9 bases from V and 7 bases from J, with 15 bases between. This CDR3 contains 13 residues. For the CDR3, the DNA is TGTGCCATAAAGGGCCCAGCGGGCGGGGAGCTGTTTTTT. Residues: CAIKGPAGGELFF.

This clonotype was picked up a small number of times. This sequence joins TRBV4-2 and TRBJ2-7; 10 bases map to TRBD2. Germline V gene lookup returns CDR1 LGHNA and CDR2 YNFKEQ. The CDR3 covers 15 residues. With 3 bases clipped from V and 1 base from J, the junction kept 3 bases outside the gene matches. The CDR3 DNA reads TGTGCCAGCAGCCATTCGGGACTAGCGTCCTACGAGCAGTACTTC. It is translated as CASSHSGLASYEQYF.

In this sample, this clonotype turned up many times. V is TRBV5-1 and J is TRBJ2-3; D may be TRBD2 (6 bases). The CDR3 has 16 residues. Per germline, CDR1 SGHRS and CDR2 YFSETQ. V was trimmed by 0 bases and J by 4 bases, leaving 15 bases between them. CDR3 sequence (DNA): TGCGCCAGCAGCTTGGGTTTCGGGAGTCAGGCAGATACGCAGTATTTT. Its protein product is CASSLGFGSQADTQYF.

In its sample, this clonotype was seen a few times. The gene calls are TRBV12-3 or TRBV12-4 and TRBJ1-1, with a tentative D call TRBD1 (5 bases). This CDR3 comprises 13 residues. The V gene lost 5 bases and the J gene lost 6 bases, with 13 bases spanning the gap. The CDR3 sequence is CASSPLQASEAFF. In nucleotides, the CDR3 is TGTGCCAGCAGTCCACTACAGGCTTCTGAAGCTTTCTTT.

The sample holds a few counts of this clonotype. The chain's CDR3 is CASTPEGPSFGNTIYF. The CDR3 bases are TGTGCCAGCACCCCAGAGGGGCCCTCCTTCGGAAACACCATATATTTT. This rearrangement joins TRBV7-2 to TRBJ1-3, with D maybe TRBD1 (5 bases). The V gene lost 7 bases and the J gene lost 4 bases, with 20 bases spanning the gap. This CDR3 has 16 amino acids. Germline V lookup: CDR1 SGHTA, CDR2 FQGNSA.

Note on this clonotype: One end of the junction varies from germline; a read error may be responsible. The chain uses TRBV5-1 and TRBJ2-2; D is tentatively TRBD1 or TRBD2 (5 bases each). Germline V gives CDR1 SGHRS, CDR2 YFSETQ. The CDR3 spans 16 residues. CDR3 sequence reads: CASSLRHGANTGALFF. The DNA for the CDR3 is TGCGCCAGCAGCTTGCGACACGGTGCGAACACCGGGGCGCTGTTTTTT.

This clonotype has at least ten counts. The V and J genes are TRBV7-3 and TRBJ2-1, with TRBD1 matching over 7 bases. J was trimmed by 8 bases and V by 5 bases; bases with no gene match: 6. From germline, CDR1 is SGHTA and CDR2 FQGTGA. CDR3 length: 13 amino acids. The CDR3 DNA reads TGTGCCAGCAGCCGACAGGGCGGGCATGAGCAGTTCTTC. Amino acids: CASSRQGGHEQFF.

A few counts support this clonotype. J is TRBJ1-5 and V is TRBV10-3, with a weak D call TRBD1 (5 bases). V was clipped by 6 bases and J by 4 bases, with 10 bases between them. Germline loops: CDR1 ENHRY, CDR2 SYGVKD. CDR3 size: 13 residues. The CDR3 nucleotides read TGTGCCATCAGCAAGCAGGGAAATCAGCCCCAGCATTTT. Encoded protein: CAISKQGNQPQHF.

This clonotype has a handful of counts. The V and J genes are TRBV6-1 and TRBJ2-1; TRBD1 matches at 8 bases. In germline, CDR1 is MNHNS, CDR2 SASEGT. The CDR3 runs to 14 residues. The trim removed 6 bases at V and 8 bases at J, leaving 9 bases unmatched. DNA for the CDR3: TGTGCCAGCAGGGTGACAGGGGTATTCTATGAGCAGTTCTTC. This gives the protein CASRVTGVFYEQFF.

In its sample, this clonotype was seen many times. The rearrangement links TRBV12-3 or TRBV12-4 to TRBJ1-2; D gene ambiguous. Deletions cut 3 bases from V and 8 bases from J, with 13 bases between. The CDR3 extends over 13 amino acids. The CDR3: CASSLDGLRGYTF. The CDR3 DNA follows: TGTGCCAGCAGTTTGGACGGGTTACGGGGCTACACCTTC.

This clonotype has only a few counts. The chain uses TRBV4-3 and TRBJ1-2; D remains unclear. Germline CDR1 LGHNA, CDR2 YSLEER. This CDR3 has 15 residues. V was shortened by 0 bases and J by 7 bases, with 15 bases between the two germline ends. In DNA form, the CDR3 reads TGCGCCAGCAGCCAAGACCCGGGGAAATCCGGTGGCTACACCTTC. Translated, it gives CASSQDPGKSGGYTF.